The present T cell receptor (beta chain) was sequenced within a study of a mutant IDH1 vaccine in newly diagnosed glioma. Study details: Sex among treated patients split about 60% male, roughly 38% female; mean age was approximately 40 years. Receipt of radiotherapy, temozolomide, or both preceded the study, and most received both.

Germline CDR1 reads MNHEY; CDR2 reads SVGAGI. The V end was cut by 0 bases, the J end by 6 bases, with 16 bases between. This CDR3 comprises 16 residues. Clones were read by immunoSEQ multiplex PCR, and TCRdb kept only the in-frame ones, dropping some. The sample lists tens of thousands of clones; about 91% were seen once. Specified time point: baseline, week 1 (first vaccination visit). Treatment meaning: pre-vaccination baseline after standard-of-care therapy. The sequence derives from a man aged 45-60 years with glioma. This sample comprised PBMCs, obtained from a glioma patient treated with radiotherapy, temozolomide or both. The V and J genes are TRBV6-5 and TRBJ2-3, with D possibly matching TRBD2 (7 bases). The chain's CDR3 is CASSYSRGPSRDTQYF. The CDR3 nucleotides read TGTGCCAGCAGTTACTCGCGGGGGCCTAGCCGGGATACGCAGTATTTT.